This T cell receptor beta chain was observed in a study of human T cells and chemical hapten exposure (dated by TCRdb to about 2021). Broadly, across the study: For sensitization, 2% DPC in acetone was applied to a 2 cm by 2 cm area of upper inner arm skin. Throughout the study period of about 25 weeks, patients also received therapeutic DPC doses to the scalp every week. Patch testing was done on the upper back using Finn chambers containing 0.01% DPC, and results were scored after 6 days according to International Contact Dermatitis Research Group standards. The patient cohort, mostly female, included alopecia areata with under or over 50% scalp involvement, alopecia totalis and alopecia universalis. The libraries were sequenced as a pool, and the TCR yield per sample differed mostly because of small variations in library volumes within the pool. In alopecia patients, the study followed how the peripheral blood TCR repertoire changed in vivo over primary and secondary sensitization to diphenylcyclopropenone (DPC), a hapten. Patient blood was sampled pre-sensitization (week 0) and at 2, 6 and about 24 weeks after DPC sensitization. Blood for TCR sequencing was provided by twenty-nine alopecia patients at one to four time points (pre-sensitization, 2, 6 and 24 weeks).

As regards this clonotype: What antigen it recognizes has not been identified. It has no much larger one-base neighbor in the sample; base qualities were not kept.

The paper's findings and limits, for the study overall: After repeated subsampling, the strength of the expansion versus patch-test correlation and the threshold at which it became significant changed. Compared with pre-sensitization or healthy control sets, expanded TCRs formed significantly more large CDR3 similarity clusters, which is consistent with antigen-driven responses. DPC sensitization did not change the number of TCRs with a frequency above 1 in 1000, and there was no evidence of changes in global repertoire structure. Because every patient had alopecia, a presumed autoimmune disease, the patients' immune response might differ from that of healthy individuals. The number of PT1 expanded TCRs positively correlated with patch test score, significant at thresholds 8, 16 and 32 but not 4.

For this chain, trimming is 2 bases at the V end and 7 bases at the J end, and the number of junction bases without a gene match is 11. The CDR3 measures 16 amino acids from cysteine to phenylalanine. Just CDR3 DNA is preserved here, 48 bases in frame from base 1. For CDR1 and CDR2, the germline V gene lists MGHRA and YSYEKL. Libraries were constructed by RACE. TCRdb records NextSeq 500 as the sequencer. Library preparation attached unique molecular identifiers to individual cDNA molecules for quantitative, reproducible TCR counting. For every blood RNA sample, sequencing covered both the TCR alpha and TCR beta chains. In the original analysis: A median of around 100,000 TCRs per sample was observed, with a range of about 23,224 to 690,600. V, J and CDR3 annotation of the TCR reads was carried out using the Decombinator software suite. Every sample was subsampled to the same number of TCRs (28,000) for the PS versus PT1 abundance plots. TCRs were defined as expanded if absent before sensitization and observed at least eight times at the 2-week time point. TCRdb passed the public sequencing reads through fastp at Q25 and MiXCR, retaining productive beta sequences. Under each unique CDR3 protein, matching rows form one entry showing the most common genes and DNA. The authors' filters were not applied to this entry. The sample has about 400,000 distinct CDR3 sequences on record, roughly 6% of them singletons. The leading ten clones occupy more than 5.5% of the sample.

In light of the paper, this sample's time point label describes: patch test 2, 6 weeks after DPC sensitization. The intended sense of this specimen's treatment or condition label: therapeutic diphenylcyclopropenone sensitization with weekly scalp DPC. Blood at each patch-test visit was drawn before the patch test was applied. Patients were considered eligible if aged 18 to 70, diagnosed with alopecia and deemed suitable for DPC therapy, and patients were excluded if pregnant. Total RNA was extracted from unfractionated whole blood collected in Tempus Blood RNA tubes. The chain links TRBV4-1 with TRBJ1-5; 7 nucleotides in the junction match TRBD1. The TCR originated in a woman under 30 with alopecia areata. Some clones in this sample may be carry-over from other donors' samples. This specimen consisted of whole blood, obtained in connection with sensitization to the hapten diphenylcyclopropenone (DPC). CDR3 loop: CASSQPRQGKQQPQHF. Here is the DNA: TGCGCCAGCAGCCAACCACGACAGGGAAAACAGCAGCCCCAGCATTTT.